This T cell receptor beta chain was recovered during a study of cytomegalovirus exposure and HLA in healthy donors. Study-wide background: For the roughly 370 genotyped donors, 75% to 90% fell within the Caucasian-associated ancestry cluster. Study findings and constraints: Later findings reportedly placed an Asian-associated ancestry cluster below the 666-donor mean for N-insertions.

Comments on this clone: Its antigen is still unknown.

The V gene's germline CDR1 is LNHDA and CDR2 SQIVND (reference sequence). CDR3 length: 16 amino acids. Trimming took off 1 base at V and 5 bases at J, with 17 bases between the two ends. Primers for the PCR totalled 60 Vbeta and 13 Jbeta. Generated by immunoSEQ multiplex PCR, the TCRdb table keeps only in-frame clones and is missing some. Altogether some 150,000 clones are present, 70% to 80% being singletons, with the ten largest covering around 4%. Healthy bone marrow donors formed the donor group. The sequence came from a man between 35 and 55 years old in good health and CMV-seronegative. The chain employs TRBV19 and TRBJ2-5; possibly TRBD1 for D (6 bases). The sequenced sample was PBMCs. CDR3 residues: CASSIGSLQGWETQYF. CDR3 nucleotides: TGTGCCAGTAGTATAGGGTCCCTACAGGGCTGGGAGACCCAGTACTTC.